The 10 T cell receptor beta chains listed next were all sequenced from one sample in a study of cytomegalovirus exposure and HLA in healthy donors. This PCR relied on a set of 60 Vbeta primers and 13 Jbeta primers. Profiling relied on immunoSEQ multiplex PCR, and the TCRdb table lists in-frame clones only, not all of them. The sample shows around 200,000 clones, about 80% of them seen only once. Source material: PBMCs. Receptors were obtained from a boy aged 5-17 years in good health and CMV-seronegative.

This sequence joins TRBV9 and TRBJ1-2; D is uncertain. Trimming removed 3 bases at V and 8 bases at J, with 8 bases between. Germline V gene sequence: CDR1 SGDLS, CDR2 YYNGEE. The CDR3 has 11 amino acids. The CDR3 sequence: CASSGGVGYTF. Here the CDR3 DNA reads TGTGCCAGCAGCGGGGGAGTCGGCTACACCTTC.

The genes are TRBV29-1 and TRBJ1-1; D ambiguous. In germline, CDR1 is SQVTM, CDR2 ANQGSEA. CDR3 length: 13 residues. Trimming removed 1 base from V and 2 bases from J, with 8 bases in between. The CDR3 loop is CSVEVTSNTEAFF. CDR3 DNA sequence: TGCAGCGTTGAAGTGACAAGTAACACTGAAGCTTTCTTT.

V gene TRBV19 combines with J gene TRBJ2-3; TRBD2 agrees at 11 bases. Trimming cost V 4 bases and J 4 bases; bases outside gene matches: 4. The CDR3 runs 15 residues. Germline V gene sequence: CDR1 LNHDA, CDR2 SQIVND (reference sequence). Written as DNA, the CDR3 is TGTGCCAGTAGTAGTAGCGGGAGGGGTGCAGATACGCAGTATTTT. Encoded protein: CASSSSGRGADTQYF.

The genes are TRBV9 and TRBJ2-3; 7 positions match TRBD1. Per the germline V gene, CDR1 is SGDLS and CDR2 is YYNGEE. The CDR3 runs 15 residues. The trim removed 2 bases at V and 1 base at J, leaving 4 bases unmatched. CDR3 bases: TGTGCCAGCAGCGTCACAGGGGCCCGCACAGATACGCAGTATTTT. As protein: CASSVTGARTDTQYF.

This clone was observed a single time. The chain employs TRBV30 and TRBJ2-5, with 7 positions matching TRBD1. The germline V gene encodes CDR1 GTSNPN and CDR2 SVGIG (reference sequence). The CDR3 length is 16 residues. V gave up 2 bases and J gave up 1 base; unmatched junction bases: 10. The CDR3 region has the DNA TGTGCCTGGAGTACCGTCGGGACAGCGTTCCAAGAGACCCAGTACTTC. The encoded protein is CAWSTVGTAFQETQYF.

The V and J genes are TRBV6-6 and TRBJ1-4, with 7 positions matching TRBD1. This CDR3 has 16 residues. Trimming took 5 bases from V and 4 from J; bases not matched to a gene: 10. Germline V gene sequence: CDR1 MNHNY, CDR2 SVGAGI (reference sequence). The CDR3 sequence is CASSRPQGESNEKLFF. In DNA form, the CDR3 reads TGTGCCAGCAGTAGACCTCAGGGGGAGAGTAATGAAAAACTGTTTTTT.

The chain has TRBV9 and TRBJ1-4, with TRBD1 identical over 11 bases. Germline trimming cut 4 bases from V and 10 bases from J; bases unmatched to any gene: 9. CDR1 is SGDLS, CDR2 YYNGEE, per germline. The CDR3 sequence is 15 residues long. For the CDR3, the DNA is TGTGCCAGCAGCACCCGGACAGGGGGCTCTGTAAAACTGTTTTTT. Its protein is CASSTRTGGSVKLFF.

The V gene is TRBV30, the J gene TRBJ2-1, with a possible D match to TRBD1 (6 bases). Looked up from germline, CDR1 is GTSNPN and CDR2 is SVGIG (reference sequence). This CDR3 has 16 amino acids. V lost 2 bases and J 7 bases, leaving 21 bases between the germline ends. This CDR3 is CAWSSPEGVARNEQFF. CDR3 DNA: TGTGCCTGGAGTTCCCCCGAGGGGGTAGCTCGGAATGAGCAGTTCTTC.

The chain is built from TRBV9 and TRBJ1-1; D not certain. Trimming removed 4 bases from V and 2 bases from J, with 9 bases in between. This CDR3 region has 13 residues. Germline CDR1 and CDR2: SGDLS and YYNGEE. In DNA, the CDR3 is TGTGCCAGCAGCCGACTTTTTAACACTGAAGCTTTCTTT. Amino acid sequence: CASSRLFNTEAFF.

CDR3 sequence: CASSIVSGEVGELFF. Here the CDR3 DNA reads TGTGCCAGTAGTATAGTTTCGGGGGAGGTCGGGGAGCTGTTTTTT. The V and J genes are TRBV19 and TRBJ2-2, with TRBD2 as a possible D gene (6 bases). This CDR3 contains 15 residues. Trimming took 1 base from V and 7 from J, leaving 13 bases between them. Per the germline V gene, CDR1 is LNHDA and CDR2 is SQIVND (reference sequence).